The 2 T cell receptor beta chains below were found in one sample sequenced in a study of early T cells in non-severe SARS-CoV-2 infection (dated by TCRdb to the early 2020s). To prepare the library, 5' RACE was applied. The sequencer listed for this sample is NextSeq 500. The public reads were quality trimmed at Q25 with fastp and then assembled into clones with MiXCR by TCRdb, keeping productive beta chains. Under each unique CDR3 protein, matching rows form one entry showing the most common genes and DNA. This sample comprises tens of thousands of distinct CDR3 sequences, 14% of them detected only once. The top ten constitute 6.5% to 8.5% of the sample. Material for sequencing was whole blood. These receptors came from an adult who was a healthcare worker with PCR-confirmed SARS-CoV-2 infection or an uninfected control (not recorded which).

This clonotype was counted many times. The chain joins TRBV19 to TRBJ2-2; D gene unclear. The V and J ends lost 3 bases and 7 bases respectively, with 9 bases between them. Per germline, CDR1 LNHDA and CDR2 SQIVND (reference sequence). This CDR3 region has 13 residues. The CDR3 loop is CASSIGSSGELFF. The CDR3 DNA sequence: TGTGCCAGTAGTATCGGGTCGAGCGGGGAGCTGTTTTTT.

This clonotype showed up just a few times. This chain joins TRBV19 and TRBJ2-3; possible D gene TRBD1, 6 bases. The CDR3 sequence is 13 residues long. V lost 2 bases and J lost 4, with 7 bases in between. Germline lookup yields CDR1 LNHDA and CDR2 SQIVND (reference sequence). DNA for the CDR3: TGTGCCAGTAGTATACCAGGGGCAGATACGCAGTATTTT. Translation gives CASSIPGADTQYF.